This entry lists 3 T cell receptor beta chains sequenced from one sample in a study of blood T cell repertoires in COVID-19. This table comes from immunoSEQ multiplex PCR, and its TCRdb copy is limited to in-frame clones, with some not included. The data show some 460,000 clones, with about 90% seen just once and around 1.8% held by the top ten. The sample comprised PBMCs or T cells enriched from blood (not recorded which). The receptors were gathered from a young woman with acute COVID-19.

This rearrangement joins TRBV11-2 to TRBJ1-4; 8 positions agree with TRBD1. V trimming: 3 bases; J trimming: 6 bases; junction bases outside the gene matches: 3. The CDR3 sequence is 14 residues long. The V gene's germline CDR1 is SGHAT and CDR2 FQNNGV. CDR3 protein: CASSLTGEDEKLFF. In DNA, the CDR3 is TGTGCCAGCAGCTTGACAGGGGAGGATGAAAAACTGTTTTTT.

This chain uses TRBV29-1 with TRBJ2-5, with 11 bases lining up with TRBD2. CDR1 SQVTM and CDR2 ANQGSEA come from the germline V gene. V was pared by 6 bases and J by 1 base, with 4 bases of the junction left unmatched. This CDR3 has 14 amino acids. The CDR3 spells CSVPTSGGQETQYF. In DNA form, the CDR3 reads TGCAGCGTACCAACTAGCGGGGGCCAAGAGACCCAGTACTTC.

The V gene is TRBV7-2, the J gene TRBJ1-4; 7 nucleotides align to TRBD1. This CDR3 has 17 amino acids. From germline, CDR1 is SGHTA and CDR2 FQGNSA. Unmatched junction bases numbered 6, after V lost 2 bases and J lost 0 bases. The CDR3 here is CASSLLRQGATNEKLFF. CDR3 DNA: TGTGCCAGCAGCTTACTTCGACAGGGAGCAACTAATGAAAAACTGTTTTTT.